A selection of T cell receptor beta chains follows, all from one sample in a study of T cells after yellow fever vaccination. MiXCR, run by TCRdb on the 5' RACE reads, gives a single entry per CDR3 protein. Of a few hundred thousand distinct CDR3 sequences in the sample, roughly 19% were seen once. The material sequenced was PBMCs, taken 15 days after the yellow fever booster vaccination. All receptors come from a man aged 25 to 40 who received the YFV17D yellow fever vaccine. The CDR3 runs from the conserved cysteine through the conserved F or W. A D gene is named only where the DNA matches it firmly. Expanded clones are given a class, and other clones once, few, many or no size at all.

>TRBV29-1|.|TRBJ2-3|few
TGCAGCGTAACTTCTGATGAGAGGGCCCCAGATACGCAGTATTTT
CSVTSDERAPDTQYF
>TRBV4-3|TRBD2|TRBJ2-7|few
TGCGCCAGCAGCCATAGAACAAGGAGACTAGCGAGACCCTACGAGCAGTACTTC
CASSHRTRRLARPYEQYF
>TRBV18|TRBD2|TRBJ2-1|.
TGTGCCAGCTCAATTTCAGCAGCGGGAGGTTCCTACAATGAGCAGTTCTTC
CASSISAAGGSYNEQFF
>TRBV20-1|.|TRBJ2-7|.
TGCACCTCCGGGACGGAACTTTACGAGCAGTACTTC
CTSGTELYEQYF
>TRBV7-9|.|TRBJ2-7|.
TGTGCCAGCAGCTCGGACGGCGAGCAGTACTTC
CASSSDGEQYF
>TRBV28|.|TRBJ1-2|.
TGTGCCAGCAGTTCCCTAGGGACGGATAACTATGGCTACACCTTC
CASSSLGTDNYGYTF
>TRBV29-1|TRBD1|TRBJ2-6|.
TGCAGCGTTGTTACAGGGGGCGCATATGGGGCCAACGTCCTGACTTTC
CSVVTGGAYGANVLTF
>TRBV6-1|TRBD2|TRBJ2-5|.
TGTGCCGCCAGGGCCCCAGCGGGAGGAGGGACCCAGTACTTC
CAARAPAGGGTQYF
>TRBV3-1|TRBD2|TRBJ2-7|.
TGTGCCAGCAGCCAACCCGGGACTAGCGGCTTCCCCTACGAGCAGTACTTC
CASSQPGTSGFPYEQYF
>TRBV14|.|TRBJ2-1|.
TGTGCCAGCAGCCAAGCCCCCCGACTAGGGGCATACGGGAATGAGCAGTTCTTC
CASSQAPRLGAYGNEQFF
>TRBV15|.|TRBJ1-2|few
TGTGCCACCAGCAGAGCTACAGGTGGGGTATACGGCTACACCTTC
CATSRATGGVYGYTF
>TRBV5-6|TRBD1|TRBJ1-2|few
TGTGCCAGCAGCCCCGGACAGGGTGAAGACTACACCTTC
CASSPGQGEDYTF
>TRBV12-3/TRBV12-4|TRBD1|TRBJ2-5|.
TGTGCCAGCAGCCTTGACAGGGTAGAAGAGACCCAGTACTTC
CASSLDRVEETQYF
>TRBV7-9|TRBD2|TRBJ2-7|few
TGTGCCAGCAGCGACTCGGGGGGCGAGCAGTACTTC
CASSDSGGEQYF
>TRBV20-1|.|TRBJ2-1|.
TGCAGCGCCTGGGGCCAGGCTCGCGGAACTTACAATGAGCAGTTCTTC
CSAWGQARGTYNEQFF
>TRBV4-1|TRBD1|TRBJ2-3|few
TGCGCCAGCAGCCAAGGGACAGGGCCACAAGATACGCAGTATTTT
CASSQGTGPQDTQYF
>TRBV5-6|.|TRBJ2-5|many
TGTGCCAGCGGCGGTCGGGAGACCCAGTACTTC
CASGGRETQYF
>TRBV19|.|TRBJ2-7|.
TGTGCCAGTAGTATTGGAGTTGACTCCTACGAGCAGTACTTC
CASSIGVDSYEQYF
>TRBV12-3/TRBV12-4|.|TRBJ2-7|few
TGTGCCAGCAGCAGTACCTCGGACGTAGCCTACGAGCAGTACTTC
CASSSTSDVAYEQYF
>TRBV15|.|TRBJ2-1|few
TGTGCCACCAGCAGAGGGTTGCAAGCCGTTGACAATGAGCAGTTCTTC
CATSRGLQAVDNEQFF
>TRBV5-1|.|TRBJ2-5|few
TGCGCCAGCAGCTTGATTTACTCTTCTCAAGAGACCCAGTACTTC
CASSLIYSSQETQYF
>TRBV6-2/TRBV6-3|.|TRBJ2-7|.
TGTGCCAGCGCCCACGGGGGCAACGAGCAGTACTTC
CASAHGGNEQYF
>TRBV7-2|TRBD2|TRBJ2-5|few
TGTGCCAGCAGCTTAGCCGCGCCTAGCGGGAGGGCCGGCGAGACCCAGTACTTC
CASSLAAPSGRAGETQYF
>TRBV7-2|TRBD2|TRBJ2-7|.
TGTGCCAGCAGCTGGTACTCAGGGACTAGCTCCTACGAGCAGTACTTC
CASSWYSGTSSYEQYF
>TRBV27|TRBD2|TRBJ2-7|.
TGTGCCAGCAGTATCTCCACTAGCGGGAGTTACGAGCAGTACTTC
CASSISTSGSYEQYF
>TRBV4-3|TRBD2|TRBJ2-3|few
TGCGCCAGCAGCCAAGTCGGCGGGAGGGGCACAGATACGCAGTATTTT
CASSQVGGRGTDTQYF
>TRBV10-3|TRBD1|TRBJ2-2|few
TGTGCCTCAGGGAGACAGGGTCCCGGGGAGCTGTTTTTT
CASGRQGPGELFF
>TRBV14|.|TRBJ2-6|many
TGTGCCAGCAGCCAATGGGGACACAGCTCTGGGGCCAACGTCCTGACTTTC
CASSQWGHSSGANVLTF
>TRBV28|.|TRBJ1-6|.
TGTGCCAGCAGTTTATCAGGGGCCCGTTCACCCCTCCACTTT
CASSLSGARSPLHF
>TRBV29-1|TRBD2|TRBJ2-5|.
TGCAGTTGGGAGATAGCGGGACTCGGGGAGACCCAGTACTTC
CSWEIAGLGETQYF
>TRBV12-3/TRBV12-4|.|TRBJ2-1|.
TGTGCCAGCAGTTTTCTCGGGACGGGAACCTACAATGAGCAGTTCTTC
CASSFLGTGTYNEQFF
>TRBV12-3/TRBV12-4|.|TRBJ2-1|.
TGTGCCAGCAGTCCCGGTTTCAATGAGCAGTTCTTC
CASSPGFNEQFF
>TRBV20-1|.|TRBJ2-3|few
TGCAGTGCTGATCCTAGTGGGACAGATACGCAGTATTTT
CSADPSGTDTQYF
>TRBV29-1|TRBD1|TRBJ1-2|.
TGCAGCGTGGGACGGGGGACAGGTGGCTATGGCTACACCTTC
CSVGRGTGGYGYTF
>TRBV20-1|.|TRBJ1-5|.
TGCAGTGCTAGCTCTTGGAGCGGTCAGCCCCAGCATTTT
CSASSWSGQPQHF